This T cell receptor (beta chain) was captured in a study of CD8 T cells in Susac syndrome. Reverse transcription used 0.5 to 1 ug RNA and random hexamers. MiXCR was run by TCRdb on the immunoSEQ multiplex PCR reads, yielding one entry per CDR3 protein. This table has 150,000 to 200,000 distinct CDR3 sequences, 90% to 95% appearing once. The CDR3 extends over 14 amino acids. From germline, CDR1 is SEHNR and CDR2 FQNEAQ (reference sequence). Trimming left V 5 bases short and J 8 bases short, with 18 bases between. The sequenced material came from CD4+ T cells from PBMCs. The chain has TRBV7-9 and TRBJ1-2; unclear D gene. The sequence derives from a human donor in good health. The CDR3 DNA reads TGTGCCAGCAGCCTAGAGGCCGCAGCAGAAGGCTACACCTTC. Translating it yields CASSLEAAAEGYTF.